This T cell receptor beta chain was identified in a study of sequential checkpoint blockade in melanoma. Across the study: Patients were randomized 1:1 to nivolumab-then-ipilimumab or ipilimumab-then-nivolumab first-line. Both treatment sequences were followed by maintenance nivolumab.

Noted treatment: randomized to nivolumab then ipilimumab (arm A) or the reverse (arm B). Live CD3+CD8+ CD19− CD56− cells were sorted from PBMCs. The CDR3 consists of 14 residues. Trimming took 0 bases from V and 4 from J, leaving 9 bases between them. Germline CDR1 is SGHVS and CDR2 is FNYEAQ. Clones were read by immunoSEQ multiplex PCR, and TCRdb kept only the in-frame ones, dropping some. Of more than 9,500 clones in the sample, 70% to 85% were seen once. V is TRBV7-6 and J is TRBJ1-1, with D perhaps matching TRBD1 (5 bases). Sequencing used CD8+ T cells sorted from blood (inferred from file names), obtained from a patient given nivolumab and ipilimumab in sequence. The receptor was isolated from a human donor with melanoma. CDR3 DNA: TGTGCCAGCAGCTTAGCGGGGGAGGGCACTGAAGCTTTCTTT. Protein sequence: CASSLAGEGTEAFF.